One sample yielded the 9 T cell receptor beta chains listed below, sequenced in a study of human T cells and chemical hapten exposure. The sample's time point: patch test 3, about 24 weeks after DPC sensitization. Treatment denoted: therapeutic diphenylcyclopropenone sensitization with weekly scalp DPC. MiXCR, run by TCRdb on the RACE reads, gives a single entry per CDR3 protein. The sample has about 190,000 distinct CDR3 sequences, approximately 24% seen once. Here the sequenced sample was whole blood, taken in connection with sensitization to the hapten diphenylcyclopropenone (DPC). The receptors shown here come from a woman aged 40 to 50 with alopecia areata. Some clones in this sample may be carry-over from other donors' samples.

The table lists this clonotype with a few counts. The chain employs TRBV29-1 and TRBJ2-5, with a tentative D call TRBD2 (6 bases). This CDR3 is 14 amino acids long. The germline V and J ends were trimmed by 6 bases and 3 bases, with 17 bases remaining between them. CDR1 is SQVTM and CDR2 is ANQGSEA in the germline V gene. CDR3 residues: CSVSSLALEETQYF. The CDR3 nucleotides are TGCAGCGTCTCCTCCCTAGCGTTAGAAGAGACCCAGTACTTC.

This clonotype was seen a few times. This chain uses TRBV2 with TRBJ2-7; 7 bases fit TRBD2. The ends lost 7 bases at V and 3 bases at J; junction bases unmatched: 6. The CDR3 has 13 amino acids. Looked up from germline, CDR1 is SNHLY and CDR2 is FYNNEI. CDR3 DNA sequence: TGTGCCAGCACCGGGACTACCAACTACGAGCAGTACTTC. Its protein is CASTGTTNYEQYF.

This chain connects TRBV9 to TRBJ2-2; perhaps D is TRBD1 or TRBD2 (6 bases each). V lost 4 bases, J lost 9 bases, and 16 bases lay in between. Germline lookup yields CDR1 SGDLS and CDR2 YYNGEE. The CDR3 extends over 14 amino acids. CDR3 protein: CASSRGPGGRELFF. For the CDR3, the DNA is TGTGCCAGCAGCCGGGGGCCCGGGGGCCGGGAGCTGTTTTTT.

The V call is TRBV11-2, the J call TRBJ1-3; D is undetermined. V gave up 5 bases and J gave up 3 bases, with 11 bases separating them. CDR1 and CDR2 (germline): SGHAT, FQNNGV. The CDR3 is 14 amino acids. CDR3 residues: CASSRNSVGNTIYF. The CDR3 coding sequence is TGTGCCAGCAGCAGAAACAGTGTTGGAAACACCATATATTTT. Together with reference TRBV11-2 and TRBJ1-3, the CDR3 gives the full variable domain: EAGVAQSPRYKIIEKRQSVAFWCNPISGHATLYWYQQILGQGPKLLIQFQNNGVVDDSQLPKDRFSAERLKGVDSTLKIQPAKLEDSAVYLCASSRNSVGNTIYFGEGSWLTVV.

The gene calls are TRBV29-1 and TRBJ2-1, with D uncertain. The V end lost 1 base, the J end lost 7 bases, and 5 bases lay between the germline ends. CDR3 length equals 11 residues. Germline V gene data show CDR1 as SQVTM and CDR2 as ANQGSEA. The CDR3 nucleotides read TGCAGCGTTGAAGGTGTAAATGAGCAGTTCTTC. Translated, it gives CSVEGVNEQFF.

The V call is TRBV24-1, the J call TRBJ1-1, with no clear D. Germline values: CDR1 KGHDR, CDR2 SFDVKD. V was shortened by 3 bases and J by 5 bases, with 12 bases between the two germline ends. CDR3 length equals 14 residues. The CDR3 region is CATSDPPRGTEAFF. DNA of the CDR3: TGTGCCACCAGTGATCCCCCCCGGGGAACTGAAGCTTTCTTT.

This clonotype was counted between two and nine times. The gene calls are TRBV9 and TRBJ2-5; D unclear. This CDR3 spans 12 amino acids. CDR1 and CDR2 from the germline V gene are SGDLS and YYNGEE. V gave up 6 bases and J gave up 4 bases, with 10 bases separating them. CDR3 in amino acids: CASISVGETQYF. DNA for the CDR3: TGTGCCAGCATCTCAGTCGGAGAGACCCAGTACTTC. Using reference TRBV9 and TRBJ2-5 for the parts outside the CDR3, the full variable domain is DSGVTQTPKHLITATGQRVTLRCSPRSGDLSVYWYQQSLDQGLQFLIQYYNGEERAKGNILERFSAQQFPDLHSELNLSSLELGDSALYFCASISVGETQYFGPGTRLLVL.

This clonotype appeared a few times. The chain combines TRBV7-2 with TRBJ2-3; 10 bases match TRBD2. V dropped 5 bases and J dropped 6; count of bases not matched to a gene: 5. Germline V gene data show CDR1 as SGHTA and CDR2 as FQGNSA. The CDR3 runs to 14 residues. Written as DNA, the CDR3 is TGTGCCAGCAGCCCAAGTAGCGGGAGGGATACGCAGTATTTT. Its protein is CASSPSSGRDTQYF.

This clonotype was recorded many times. The chain combines TRBV28 with TRBJ2-5; weak D call: TRBD1 (5 bases). The V and J ends lost 2 bases and 5 bases respectively, with 12 bases between them. Germline V gene lookup returns CDR1 MDHEN and CDR2 SYDVKM. This CDR3 contains 14 residues. CDR3 protein: CASSLRRSGETQYF. CDR3 in DNA: TGTGCCAGCAGTTTACGCCGCTCAGGGGAGACCCAGTACTTC.